This TCR beta chain stems from a study of CD8 T cells in ankylosing spondylitis. Study-level results: Within ankylosing spondylitis blood, a TCR beta motif made up of seven or eight highly homologous variants appeared to be characteristic.

The germline gives CDR1 KGHDR, CDR2 SFDVKD. This CDR3 contains 19 residues. The trim removed 5 bases at V and 3 bases at J, leaving 19 bases unmatched. TCRdb processed the 5' RACE reads anew with MiXCR; each CDR3 protein has one entry. The table has about 500,000 distinct CDR3 sequences, approximately 12% seen once. In this sample, this clonotype turned up many times. Its specificity is not known. J is TRBJ2-5 and V is TRBV24-1, with 8 bases aligning to TRBD1. The material sequenced was blood, either unsorted or a sorted T cell fraction (not recorded which). The clonotype comes from a male donor with ankylosing spondylitis. Here the CDR3 reads CATSVAGTGKNGIKETQYF. CDR3 DNA: TGTGCCACCAGTGTCGCCGGGACAGGAAAGAATGGCATAAAAGAGACCCAGTACTTC.